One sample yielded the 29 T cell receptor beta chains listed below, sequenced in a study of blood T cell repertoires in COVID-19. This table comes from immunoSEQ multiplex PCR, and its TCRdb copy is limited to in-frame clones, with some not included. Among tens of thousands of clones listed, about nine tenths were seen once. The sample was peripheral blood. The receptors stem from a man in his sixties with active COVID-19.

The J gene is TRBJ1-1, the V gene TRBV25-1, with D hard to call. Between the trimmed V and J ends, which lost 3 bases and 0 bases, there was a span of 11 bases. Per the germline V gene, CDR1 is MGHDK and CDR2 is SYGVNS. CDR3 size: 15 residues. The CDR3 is CASSESGSLNTEAFF. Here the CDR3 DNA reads TGTGCCAGCAGTGAGTCTGGGAGCCTGAACACTGAAGCTTTCTTT. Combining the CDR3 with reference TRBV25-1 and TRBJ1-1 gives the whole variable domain EADIYQTPRYLVIGTGKKITLECSQTMGHDKMYWYQQDPGMELHLIHYSYGVNSTEKGDLSSESTVSRIRTEHFPLTLESARPSHTSQYLCASSESGSLNTEAFFGQGTRLTVV.

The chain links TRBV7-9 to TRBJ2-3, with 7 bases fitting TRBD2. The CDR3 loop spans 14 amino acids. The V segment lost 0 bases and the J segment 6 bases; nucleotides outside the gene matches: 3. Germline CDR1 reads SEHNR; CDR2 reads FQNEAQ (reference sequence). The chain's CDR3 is CASSLAGGKDTQYF. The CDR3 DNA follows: TGTGCCAGCAGCTTAGCGGGGGGGAAGGATACGCAGTATTTT.

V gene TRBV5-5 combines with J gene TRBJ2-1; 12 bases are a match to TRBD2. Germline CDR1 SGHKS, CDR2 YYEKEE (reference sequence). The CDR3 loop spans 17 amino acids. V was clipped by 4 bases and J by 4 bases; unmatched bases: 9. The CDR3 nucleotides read TGTGCCAGCAGCCTACGACTAGCGGGAGCTTTTTACAATGAGCAGTTCTTC. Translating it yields CASSLRLAGAFYNEQFF.

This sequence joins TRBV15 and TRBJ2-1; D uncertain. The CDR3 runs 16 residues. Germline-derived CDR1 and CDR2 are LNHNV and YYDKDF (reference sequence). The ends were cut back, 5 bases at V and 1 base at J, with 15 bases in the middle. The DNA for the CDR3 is TGTGCCACCAGCGGCCAGATGCAGGCGTCCTACAATGAGCAGTTCTTC. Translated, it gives CATSGQMQASYNEQFF.

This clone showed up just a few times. CDR3 in amino acids: CASSPTSQGVNEQFF. The CDR3 bases are TGTGCCAGCTCACCTACTAGCCAGGGGGTAAATGAGCAGTTCTTC. The chain is built from TRBV18 and TRBJ2-1, with a tentative D call TRBD1 (7 bases). V lost 3 bases, J lost 7 bases, and 16 bases lay in between. Germline V CDR1 and CDR2: KGHSH, LQKENI. This CDR3 is built from 15 residues.

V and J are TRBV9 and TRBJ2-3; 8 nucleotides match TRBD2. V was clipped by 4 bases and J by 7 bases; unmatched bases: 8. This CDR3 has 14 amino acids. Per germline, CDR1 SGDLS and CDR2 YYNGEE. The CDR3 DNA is TGTGCCAGCAGCCCCCGGGAGGGGCGACATACGCAGTATTTT. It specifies CASSPREGRHTQYF.

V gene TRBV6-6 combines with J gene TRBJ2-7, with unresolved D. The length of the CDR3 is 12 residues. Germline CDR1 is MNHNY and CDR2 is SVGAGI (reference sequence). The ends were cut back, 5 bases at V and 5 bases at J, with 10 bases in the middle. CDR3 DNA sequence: TGTGCCAGCAGTCTGGCTTTCGACGAGCAGTACTTC. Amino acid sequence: CASSLAFDEQYF.

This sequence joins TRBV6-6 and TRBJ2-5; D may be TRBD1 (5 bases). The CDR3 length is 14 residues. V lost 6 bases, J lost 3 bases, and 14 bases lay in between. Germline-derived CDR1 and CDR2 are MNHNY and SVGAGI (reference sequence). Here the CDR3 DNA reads TGTGCCAGCAGCCCGCAAGGCAGGGAAGAGACCCAGTACTTC. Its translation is CASSPQGREETQYF.

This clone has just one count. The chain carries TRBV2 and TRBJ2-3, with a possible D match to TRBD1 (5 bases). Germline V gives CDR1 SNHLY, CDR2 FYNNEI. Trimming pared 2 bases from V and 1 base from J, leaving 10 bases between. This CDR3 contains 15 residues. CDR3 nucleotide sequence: TGTGCCAGCAGTGAACAGGGTGTGGGCACAGATACGCAGTATTTT. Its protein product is CASSEQGVGTDTQYF.

The CDR3 DNA follows: TGTGCCAGCAGCCCTGCGGAGGGGTACGAGCAGTACTTC. Residues: CASSPAEGYEQYF. This sequence joins TRBV11-3 and TRBJ2-7, with D perhaps TRBD2 (6 bases). Between the trimmed V and J ends, which lost 5 bases and 4 bases, there was a span of 12 bases. The CDR3 is 13 residues long. CDR1 is SGHNT and CDR2 is YENEEA in the germline V gene.

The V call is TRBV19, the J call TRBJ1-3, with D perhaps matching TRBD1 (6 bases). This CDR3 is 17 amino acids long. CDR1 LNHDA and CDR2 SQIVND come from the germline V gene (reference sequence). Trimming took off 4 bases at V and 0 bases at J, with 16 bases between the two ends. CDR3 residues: CASSRPSDSFSGNTIYF. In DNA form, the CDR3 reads TGTGCCAGTAGTAGACCGTCGGACAGCTTCTCTGGAAACACCATATATTTT.

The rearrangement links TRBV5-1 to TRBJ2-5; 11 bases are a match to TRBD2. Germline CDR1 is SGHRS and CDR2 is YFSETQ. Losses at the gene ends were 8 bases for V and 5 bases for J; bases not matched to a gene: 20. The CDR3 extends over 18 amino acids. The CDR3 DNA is TGCGCCAGGGTTAGGTGGGCTAGCGGGAGGAGTAATGGGGAGACCCAGTACTTC. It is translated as CARVRWASGRSNGETQYF. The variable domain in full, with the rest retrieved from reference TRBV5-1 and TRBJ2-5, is KAGVTQTPRYLIKTRGQQVTLSCSPISGHRSVSWYQQTPGQGLQFLFEYFSETQRNKGNFPGRFSGRQFSNSRSEMNVSTLELGDSALYLCARVRWASGRSNGETQYFGPGTRLLVL.

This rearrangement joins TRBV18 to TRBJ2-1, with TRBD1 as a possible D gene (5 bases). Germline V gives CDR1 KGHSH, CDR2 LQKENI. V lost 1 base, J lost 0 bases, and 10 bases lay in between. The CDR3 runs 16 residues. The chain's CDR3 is CASSPRSDSSYNEQFF. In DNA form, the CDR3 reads TGTGCCAGCTCACCACGGTCCGACAGCTCCTACAATGAGCAGTTCTTC.

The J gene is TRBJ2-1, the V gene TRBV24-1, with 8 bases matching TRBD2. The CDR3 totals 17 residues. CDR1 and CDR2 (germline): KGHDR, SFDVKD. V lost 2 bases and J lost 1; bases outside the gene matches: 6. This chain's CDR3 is CATSDSIAGSSYNEQFF. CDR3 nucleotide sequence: TGTGCCACCAGTGATTCGATAGCGGGGTCGTCCTACAATGAGCAGTTCTTC.

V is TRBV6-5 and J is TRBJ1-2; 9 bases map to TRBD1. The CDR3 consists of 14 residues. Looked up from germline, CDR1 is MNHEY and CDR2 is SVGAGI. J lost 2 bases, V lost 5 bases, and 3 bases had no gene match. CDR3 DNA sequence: TGTGCCAGCAGTACCGGGACAGGGAACTATGGCTACACCTTC. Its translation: CASSTGTGNYGYTF.

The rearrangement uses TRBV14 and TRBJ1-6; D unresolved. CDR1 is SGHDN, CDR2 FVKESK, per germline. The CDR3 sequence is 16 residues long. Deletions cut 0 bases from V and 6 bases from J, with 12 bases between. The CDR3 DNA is TGTGCCAGCAGCCAAGATCTAGTGGGTGGTAATTCACCCCTCCACTTT. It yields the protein CASSQDLVGGNSPLHF.

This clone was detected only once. The CDR3 here is CASSFSGSTDTQYF. CDR3 nucleotides: TGCGCCAGCAGCTTTAGCGGAAGCACAGATACGCAGTATTTT. The J gene is TRBJ2-3, the V gene TRBV5-1; a possible D gene is TRBD2 (6 bases). The CDR3 covers 14 residues. Germline V CDR1 and CDR2: SGHRS, YFSETQ. The V and J ends lost 2 bases and 0 bases respectively, with 7 bases between them.

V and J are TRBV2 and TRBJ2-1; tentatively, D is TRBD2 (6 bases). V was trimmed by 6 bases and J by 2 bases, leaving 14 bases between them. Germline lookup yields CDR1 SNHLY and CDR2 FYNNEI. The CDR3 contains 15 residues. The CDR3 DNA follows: TGTGCCAGCAGCACGCGGGGTTCCACCTACAATGAGCAGTTCTTC. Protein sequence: CASSTRGSTYNEQFF.

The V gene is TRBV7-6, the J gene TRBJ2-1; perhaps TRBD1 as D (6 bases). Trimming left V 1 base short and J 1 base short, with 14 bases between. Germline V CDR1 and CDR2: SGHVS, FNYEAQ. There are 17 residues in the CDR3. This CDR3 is CASSLEGEMLSYNEQFF. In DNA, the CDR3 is TGTGCCAGCAGCTTAGAGGGGGAGATGTTATCCTACAATGAGCAGTTCTTC.

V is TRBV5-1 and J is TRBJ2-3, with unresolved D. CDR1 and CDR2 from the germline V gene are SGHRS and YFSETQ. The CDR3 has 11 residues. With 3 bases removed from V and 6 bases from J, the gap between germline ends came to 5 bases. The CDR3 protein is CASSYEDTQYF. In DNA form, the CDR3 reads TGCGCCAGCAGCTATGAGGATACGCAGTATTTT.

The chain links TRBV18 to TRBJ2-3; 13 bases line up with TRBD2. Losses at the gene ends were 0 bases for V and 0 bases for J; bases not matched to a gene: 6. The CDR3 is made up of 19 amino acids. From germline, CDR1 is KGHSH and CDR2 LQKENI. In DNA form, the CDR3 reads TGTGCCAGCTCACCACCAGGGGGGACTAGCGGGGCTAGCACAGATACGCAGTATTTT. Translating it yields CASSPPGGTSGASTDTQYF.

The CDR3 region is CASSRSEDRQYF. The CDR3 nucleotides read TGTGCCAGCAGCCGATCCGAGGACAGGCAGTACTTC. The chain uses TRBV13 and TRBJ2-7, with D possibly matching TRBD1 (6 bases). Trimming took off 5 bases at V and 9 bases at J, with 14 bases between the two ends. Germline V gene data show CDR1 as PRHDT and CDR2 as FYEKMQ (reference sequence). The CDR3 runs 12 residues.

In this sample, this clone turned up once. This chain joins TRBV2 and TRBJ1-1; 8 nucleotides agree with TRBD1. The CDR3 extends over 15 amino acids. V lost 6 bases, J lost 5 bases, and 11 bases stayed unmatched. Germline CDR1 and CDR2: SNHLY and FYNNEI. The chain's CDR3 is CASSAAGGGLTEAFF. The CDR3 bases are TGTGCCAGCAGCGCTGCAGGGGGCGGCTTAACTGAAGCTTTCTTT.

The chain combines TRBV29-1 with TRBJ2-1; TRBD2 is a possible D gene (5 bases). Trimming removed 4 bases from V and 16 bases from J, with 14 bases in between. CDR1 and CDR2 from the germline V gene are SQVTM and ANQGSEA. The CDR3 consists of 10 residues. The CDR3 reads CSVARERVFF. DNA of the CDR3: TGCAGCGTTGCAAGGGAGAGGGTCTTCTTC.

CDR3 sequence (DNA): TGTGCCAGCAGTTTCTGGGCTAGCGGGAGTGGGGGCACCGGGGAGCTGTTTTTT. The encoded protein is CASSFWASGSGGTGELFF. This sequence joins TRBV27 and TRBJ2-2; 10 bases fit TRBD2. CDR3 length: 18 amino acids. Unmatched junction bases numbered 11, after V lost 3 bases and J lost 4 bases. From germline, CDR1 is MNHEY and CDR2 SMNVEV (reference sequence).

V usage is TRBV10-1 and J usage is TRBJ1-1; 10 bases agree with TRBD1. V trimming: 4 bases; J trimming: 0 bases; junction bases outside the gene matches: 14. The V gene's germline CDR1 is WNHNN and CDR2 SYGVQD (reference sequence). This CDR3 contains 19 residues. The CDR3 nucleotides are TGCGCCAGCAGTGCCCTCCGGCCGGGACAGGGGCGGATGAACACTGAAGCTTTCTTT. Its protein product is CASSALRPGQGRMNTEAFF.

The CDR3 sequence: CASSDPYRRNQETQYF. DNA for the CDR3: TGTGCCAGCAGTGATCCCTACAGGCGAAACCAAGAGACCCAGTACTTC. The chain is built from TRBV25-1 and TRBJ2-5; TRBD1 might be the D (5 bases). The ends were cut back, 3 bases at V and 0 bases at J, with 14 bases in the middle. The CDR3 covers 16 residues. Germline V gives CDR1 MGHDK, CDR2 SYGVNS.

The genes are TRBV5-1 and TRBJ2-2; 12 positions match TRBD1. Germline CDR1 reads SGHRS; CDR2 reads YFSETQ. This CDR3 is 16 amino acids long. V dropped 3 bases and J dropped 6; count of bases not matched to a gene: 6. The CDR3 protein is CASSWSGTGGSGELFF. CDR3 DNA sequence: TGCGCCAGCAGCTGGTCCGGGACAGGGGGCTCCGGGGAGCTGTTTTTT.

CDR3 bases: TGCGCCAGCAGCATGACAGGGCCCCTCGAGCAGTACTTC. Encoded protein: CASSMTGPLEQYF. The rearrangement joins TRBV5-1 to TRBJ2-7; TRBD1 agrees at 7 bases. The CDR3 contains 13 residues. Unmatched junction bases numbered 7, after V lost 4 bases and J lost 6 bases. CDR1 and CDR2 (germline): SGHRS, YFSETQ.